These 28 T cell receptor beta chains were all obtained from the same sample, sequenced in a study of T cell repertoires in cytomegalovirus infection. TCRdb used MiXCR to reprocess the reads, holding one entry per CDR3 protein. Among about 680,000 distinct CDR3 sequences, roughly 26% were seen once, and the ten largest hold less than 9.5%. The sequenced sample consisted of CD8+ T cells from PBMCs. The receptors stem from a human donor in good health (CMV status not recorded). Some clones in this sample may be carry-over from other donors' samples.

In its sample, this clonotype was seen many times. The chain links TRBV12-5 to TRBJ1-1, with unresolved D. CDR3 size: 14 residues. V dropped 0 bases and J dropped 1 base, with 6 bases sitting between them. Looked up from germline, CDR1 is LGHNT and CDR2 is FRNRAP. The CDR3 sequence is CASGLVHRNTEAFF. CDR3 nucleotide sequence: TGTGCTAGTGGTTTGGTTCACAGGAACACTGAAGCTTTCTTT.

The chain has TRBV6-6 and TRBJ2-5, with D perhaps matching TRBD1 (5 bases). Looked up from germline, CDR1 is MNHNY and CDR2 is SVGAGI (reference sequence). V was shortened by 6 bases and J by 2 bases, with 10 bases between the two germline ends. CDR3 length: 13 amino acids. CDR3 coding DNA: TGTGCCAGCAGGTTACAGGAACAAGAGACCCAGTACTTC. It is translated as CASRLQEQETQYF.

For this clonotype: A clone one base away is much larger, so this may be a read error. This chain links TRBV7-2 with TRBJ2-2; tentative D call: TRBD1 (6 bases). Germline V lookup: CDR1 SGHTA, CDR2 FQGNSA. CDR3 length equals 13 residues. The CDR3 DNA is TGTGCCACCAGCCACGGGACACCCGGGGAGCTGTTTTTT. It yields the protein CATSHGTPGELFF.

The CDR3 region has the DNA TGTGCCAGCCTCCAAGCTCTGGGTAGGCAGCCCCAGCATTTT. Residues: CASLQALGRQPQHF. The J gene is TRBJ1-5, the V gene TRBV28; D is ambiguous. The CDR3 has 14 residues. CDR1 and CDR2 (germline): MDHEN, SYDVKM. Trimming stripped 8 bases from V and 7 bases from J, with 18 bases between.

The chain joins TRBV7-3 to TRBJ2-1; 16 bases align to TRBD2. CDR3 length: 17 residues. Germline CDR1 and CDR2: SGHTA and FQGTGA. V lost 5 bases to trimming and J lost 4 bases; unmatched junction nucleotides: 5. The CDR3 DNA reads as TGTGCCAGCAGCCCGGGACTAGCGGGGGGGCTATACAATGAGCAGTTCTTC. It is translated as CASSPGLAGGLYNEQFF.

Worth noting for this clonotype: Given a much more abundant clone one base away, this may be a read error. The chain combines TRBV7-6 with TRBJ2-2; D not certain. The germline V gene encodes CDR1 SGHVS and CDR2 FNYEAQ. This CDR3 has 13 amino acids. V was trimmed by 5 bases and J by 7 bases, leaving 11 bases between them. The chain's CDR3 is CASSLSFIGELFF. The DNA for the CDR3 is TGTGCCAGCAGCCTCAGCTTCATCGGGGAGCTGTTTTTT.

The sample holds one count of this clonotype. The chain is built from TRBV29-1 and TRBJ1-1, with TRBD1 matching 8 bases. The junction had 7 bases not matched to a gene; V was cut back by 7 bases and J by 6 bases. Germline lookup yields CDR1 SQVTM and CDR2 ANQGSEA. This CDR3 is built from 12 residues. The CDR3 here is CSGQGIESEAFF. The CDR3 nucleotides are TGCAGCGGACAGGGGATTGAATCTGAAGCTTTCTTT. The full variable domain, rest sourced from reference TRBV29-1 and TRBJ1-1, is SAVISQKPSRDICQRGTSLTIQCQVDSQVTMMFWYRQQPGQSLTLIATANQGSEATYESGFVIDKFPISRPNLTFSTLTVSNMSPEDSSIYLCSGQGIESEAFFGQGTRLTVV.

This clonotype appeared many times. The chain uses TRBV7-6 and TRBJ2-7; 12 bases are a match to TRBD1. V dropped 5 bases and J dropped 3; count of bases not matched to a gene: 5. Germline V gives CDR1 SGHVS, CDR2 FNYEAQ. This CDR3 has 15 amino acids. In DNA, the CDR3 is TGTGCCAGCAGCCCCGGGACAGGGGGCGGCTACGAGCAGTACGTC. Protein product: CASSPGTGGGYEQYV.

This clonotype was seen repeatedly, ten times or more. The V call is TRBV7-6, the J call TRBJ2-7, with a possible D match to TRBD2 (5 bases). Trimming left V 2 bases short and J 2 bases short, with 13 bases between. This CDR3 has 15 residues. CDR1 is SGHVS, CDR2 FNYEAQ, per germline. The CDR3 here is CASSLLATATYEQYF. The CDR3 coding sequence is TGTGCCAGCAGCTTATTAGCGACTGCGACCTACGAGCAGTACTTC.

This rearrangement joins TRBV12-3 or TRBV12-4 to TRBJ2-7; D may be TRBD2 (7 bases). This CDR3 contains 16 residues. V dropped 5 bases and J dropped 2 bases, with 19 bases sitting between them. The CDR3 sequence is CASSRGAGPLPYEQYV. In DNA, the CDR3 is TGTGCCAGCAGTCGGGGGGCAGGGCCCCTCCCCTACGAGCAGTACGTC.

A few counts support this clonotype. The rearrangement uses TRBV6-1 and TRBJ2-7; 10 nucleotides match TRBD2. The V segment lost 7 bases and the J segment 0 bases; nucleotides outside the gene matches: 12. This CDR3 is built from 17 residues. CDR1 is MNHNS, CDR2 SASEGT, per germline. The DNA for the CDR3 is TGTGCCAGCATGAGGCTAGCGGGGGCCACCAGCTCCTACGAGCAGTACTTC. Protein: CASMRLAGATSSYEQYF.

This clonotype was counted a single time. The rearrangement joins TRBV6-5 to TRBJ2-3; the match to TRBD2 covers 7 bases. The CDR3 is 18 residues long. The junction had 15 bases not matched to a gene; V was cut back by 6 bases and J by 0 bases. Germline loops: CDR1 MNHEY, CDR2 SVGAGI. The chain's CDR3 is CASSYLAVPPSSTDTQYF. For the CDR3, the DNA is TGTGCCAGCAGCTACCTAGCGGTCCCCCCTTCTAGCACAGATACGCAGTATTTT.

In its sample, this clonotype was seen once. Given a much more abundant clone one base away, this may be a read error. The genes are TRBV6-2 or TRBV6-3 and TRBJ1-1; the match to TRBD1 covers 9 bases. Germline-derived CDR1 and CDR2 are MNHEY and SVGEGT. The CDR3 has 13 residues. Here the CDR3 DNA reads TGTGCCAGCAGGATCGGACAGGGGACTGACGCTTTCTTT. It translates to CASRIGQGTDAFF.

In this sample, this clonotype turned up a few times. The chain recombines TRBV28 with TRBJ1-1; D not resolved. This CDR3 contains 16 residues. V lost 5 bases and J 1 base, leaving 17 bases between the germline ends. The germline V gene has CDR1 MDHEN and CDR2 SYDVKM. The CDR3 protein is CASSVPFLTENTEAFF. Here the CDR3 DNA reads TGTGCCAGCAGTGTACCCTTCCTGACTGAGAACACTGAAGCTTTCTTT.

This clonotype occurred a few times. The chain is built from TRBV19 and TRBJ1-5, with D perhaps TRBD1 (5 bases). V lost 2 bases and J lost 5, with 16 bases in between. Germline loops: CDR1 LNHDA, CDR2 SQIVND (reference sequence). This CDR3 comprises 16 residues. CDR3 nucleotide sequence: TGTGCCAGTAGTATATTATGGGGCTTACAAGATCAGCCCCAGCATTTT. It codes for CASSILWGLQDQPQHF.

The chain has TRBV28 and TRBJ1-1; 9 nucleotides align to TRBD1. CDR1 MDHEN and CDR2 SYDVKM come from the germline V gene. The CDR3 is 14 residues long. Germline trimming cut 6 bases from V and 4 bases from J; bases unmatched to any gene: 6. CDR3 bases: TGTGCCAGCAGCCGTCTACAGGGGGCCACTGAAGCTTTCTTT. Encoded protein: CASSRLQGATEAFF.

This clonotype appeared many times. This chain uses TRBV7-9 with TRBJ1-1; D not resolved. The CDR3 contains 15 residues. Deletions cut 1 base from V and 3 bases from J, with 12 bases between. Germline CDR1 and CDR2: SEHNR and FQNEAQ (reference sequence). The CDR3: CASSLESRPDTEAFF. The CDR3 bases are TGTGCCAGCAGCTTAGAAAGCCGTCCGGACACTGAAGCTTTCTTT.

This chain connects TRBV20-1 to TRBJ2-7; a weak D match, TRBD2 (6 bases). Trimming removed 1 base from V and 4 bases from J, with 17 bases in between. The germline CDR1 and CDR2 sequences are DFQATT and SNEGSKA (reference sequence). The CDR3 runs to 15 residues. Written as DNA, the CDR3 is TGCAGTGCTAGAGCTAGGCGGGAAATTATGTACGAGCAGTACTTC. Translating gives CSARARREIMYEQYF.

This chain links TRBV20-1 with TRBJ2-7; D might be TRBD1 or TRBD2, each matching 5 bases. Trimming stripped 2 bases from V and 0 bases from J, with 14 bases between. Germline loops: CDR1 DFQATT, CDR2 SNEGSKA (reference sequence). CDR3 size: 15 residues. The CDR3 spells CSARNRDLVSYEQYF. The CDR3 DNA is TGCAGTGCTAGAAACCGGGACCTTGTCTCCTACGAGCAGTACTTC.

This clonotype was recorded a few times. The chain uses TRBV4-1 and TRBJ2-2; D is tentatively TRBD1 or TRBD2 (5 bases each). Per the germline V gene, CDR1 is MGHRA and CDR2 is YSYEKL. The V end was cut by 2 bases, the J end by 0 bases, with 13 bases between. This CDR3 region has 17 residues. CDR3 region: CASSQRSGTPNTGELFF. Here the CDR3 DNA reads TGCGCCAGCAGCCAACGGTCCGGGACGCCGAACACCGGGGAGCTGTTTTTT.

Note on this clonotype: A much larger clonotype is one base distant, so this may be a read error. The chain has TRBV7-6 and TRBJ2-7; 7 nucleotides match TRBD1. CDR3 length: 14 residues. Looked up from germline, CDR1 is SGHVS and CDR2 is FNYEAQ. V shed 7 bases, J shed 0 bases, and the junction held 6 bases outside the gene matches. Here the CDR3 DNA reads TGTGCCAGCAACTCCCGGGACAGCTCCTACGAGCAGTACTTC. Amino acid sequence: CASNSRDSSYEQYF.

This chain connects TRBV5-6 to TRBJ2-2; D may be TRBD2 (5 bases). The CDR3 runs to 15 residues. Trimming pared 2 bases from V and 3 bases from J, leaving 11 bases between. Germline assignment: CDR1 SGHDT and CDR2 YYEEEE. CDR3 amino acids: CASSFPDYYTGELFF. The DNA for the CDR3 is TGTGCCAGCAGCTTCCCCGACTATTACACCGGGGAGCTGTTTTTT.

The chain combines TRBV6-5 with TRBJ1-2; 7 bases are shared with TRBD1. The V segment lost 2 bases and the J segment 1 base; nucleotides outside the gene matches: 4. CDR1 is MNHEY, CDR2 SVGAGI, per germline. This CDR3 is built from 15 residues. CDR3 bases: TGTGCCAGCAGTTACACAGGGGCTGGTAACTATGGCTACACCTTC. Protein sequence: CASSYTGAGNYGYTF.

The gene calls are TRBV19 and TRBJ2-7; D possibly uses TRBD1 or TRBD2 (5 bases each). V lost 3 bases to trimming and J lost 1 base, with 16 bases between them. CDR1 and CDR2 from the germline V gene are LNHDA and SQIVND (reference sequence). The CDR3 spans 16 residues. Written as DNA, the CDR3 is TGTGCCAGTAGTATGCCCCTCGGGACCGGTTCCTACGAGCAGTACTTC. Protein sequence: CASSMPLGTGSYEQYF.

V usage is TRBV6-6 and J usage is TRBJ2-7; D may be TRBD2 (5 bases). Trimming took 7 bases from V and 5 from J, leaving 9 bases between them. The CDR3 is made up of 11 amino acids. From germline, CDR1 is MNHNY and CDR2 SVGAGI (reference sequence). The DNA of the CDR3 is TGTGCCAGCACGGGGAACGACGAGCAGTACTTC. This gives the protein CASTGNDEQYF.

V usage is TRBV29-1 and J usage is TRBJ2-6; D gene ambiguous. V lost 0 bases and J lost 1, with 7 bases in between. CDR3 length: 15 amino acids. Per the germline V gene, CDR1 is SQVTM and CDR2 is ANQGSEA. CDR3 region: CSVEERISGANVLTF. The CDR3 nucleotides are TGCAGCGTTGAAGAAAGGATTTCTGGGGCCAACGTCCTGACTTTC.

The chain links TRBV6-2 or TRBV6-3 to TRBJ2-7; the D call may be TRBD1 or TRBD2 (5 bases each). The CDR3 is made up of 13 amino acids. V lost 5 bases, J lost 1 base, and 9 bases lay in between. Germline loops: CDR1 MNHEY, CDR2 SVGEGT. CDR3 nucleotide sequence: TGTGCCAGCAGTACGGGACGGTCCTACGAGCAGTACGTC. It codes for CASSTGRSYEQYV.

The rearrangement joins TRBV4-2 to TRBJ2-1, with 12 bases fitting TRBD1. Germline CDR1 reads LGHNA; CDR2 reads YNFKEQ. V shed 5 bases, J shed 8 bases, and the junction held 4 bases outside the gene matches. The CDR3 has 14 residues. The CDR3 sequence: CASSSGQGAYEQFF. CDR3 coding DNA: TGTGCCAGCAGCTCGGGACAGGGGGCATATGAGCAGTTCTTC.